This T cell receptor beta chain was documented in a study of shared clonotypes between healthy human individuals. Across the whole study: Aged between 18 and 49, the donors were a couple of women and three men.

The germline CDR1 and CDR2 sequences are GTSNPN and SVGIG (reference sequence). Deletions cut 0 bases from V and 9 bases from J, with 18 bases between. The CDR3 consists of 15 residues. TCRdb's copy holds only in-frame clones and misses some; the assay was immunoSEQ multiplex PCR. The sample records around 2.1 million clones, 90% to 96% being singletons. Adult Caucasians living in Nashville, Tennessee made up all of the donors. This clone was recorded only once. The sequencing sample was made of naive CD4+ T cells sorted from blood. Subset reported: CD45RA+ positively selected. The chain links TRBV30 to TRBJ1-3; tentative D call: TRBD1 (5 bases). The sequence derives from a man between 18 and 29 years old in good health. The CDR3 DNA reads TGTGCCTGGAGTGTACGGCTAGGGGCCGGGGGCACCATATATTTT. Translation gives CAWSVRLGAGGTIYF.